This TCR beta chain is drawn from a study of CD4+ T cells in melanoma. The study's findings and limits: Neoantigen-specific CD4+ T cells in melanoma reportedly had diverse differentiation states. A reported correlation linked neoantigen-specific CD4+ T cells to CD8+, macrophage and B cell function.

Sequenced by immunoSEQ multiplex PCR; TCRdb stores in-frame clones only, minus some. Found here are 52,000 or so clones, almost 70% of them singletons; the top ten hold roughly 4.5%. V shed 6 bases and J shed 1 base, with 12 bases lying between them. This CDR3 contains 14 residues. Looked up from germline, CDR1 is MNHEY and CDR2 is SVGAGI. Comment on this clone: Its antigen is not known.

The clonotype originates from a human donor with melanoma. The rearrangement uses TRBV6-5 and TRBJ1-1; TRBD1 might be the D (5 bases). The source material was tumor tissue. Here the CDR3 DNA reads TGTGCCAGCAGCCTTTCCGGGGGGAACACTGAAGCTTTCTTT. It translates to CASSLSGGNTEAFF.